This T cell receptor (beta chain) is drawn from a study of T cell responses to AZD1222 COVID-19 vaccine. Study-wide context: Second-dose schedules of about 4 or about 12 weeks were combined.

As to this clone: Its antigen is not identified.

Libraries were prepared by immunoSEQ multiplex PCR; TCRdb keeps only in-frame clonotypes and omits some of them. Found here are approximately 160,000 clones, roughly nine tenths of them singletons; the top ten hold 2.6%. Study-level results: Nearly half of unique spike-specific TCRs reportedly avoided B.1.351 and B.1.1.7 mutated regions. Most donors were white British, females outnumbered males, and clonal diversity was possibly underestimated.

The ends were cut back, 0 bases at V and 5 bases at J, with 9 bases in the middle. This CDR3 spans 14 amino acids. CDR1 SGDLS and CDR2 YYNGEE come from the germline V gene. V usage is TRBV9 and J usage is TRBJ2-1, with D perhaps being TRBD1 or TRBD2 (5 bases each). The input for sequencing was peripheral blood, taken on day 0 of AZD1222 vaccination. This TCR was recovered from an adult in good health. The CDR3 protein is CASSVGGIHNEQFF. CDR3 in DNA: TGTGCCAGCAGCGTAGGGGGGATCCACAATGAGCAGTTCTTC.